The T cell receptor (beta chain) under discussion was sequenced for a study of cytomegalovirus exposure and HLA in healthy donors. Trimming took off 7 bases at V and 6 bases at J, with 16 bases between the two ends. Germline loops: CDR1 MNHNY, CDR2 SVGAGI (reference sequence). This CDR3 has 14 amino acids. A multiplex PCR was run with 60 Vbeta primers and 13 Jbeta primers. This table comes from immunoSEQ multiplex PCR, and its TCRdb copy is limited to in-frame clones, with some not included. The data show about 130,000 clones, over 60% seen once. Donors sampled were nominally healthy, though unrecorded immune exposures were likely.

The chain links TRBV6-6 to TRBJ1-5; tentatively, D is TRBD1 (5 bases). The source material was PBMCs. The source is a human donor in good health. DNA of the CDR3: TGTGCCAGCAACCACCAGGGTAAAGGTCAGCCCCAGCATTTT. The encoded protein is CASNHQGKGQPQHF.